These 17 T cell receptor beta chains originate from one sample sequenced in a study of blood T cell repertoires in COVID-19. The assay was immunoSEQ multiplex PCR, and TCRdb's table has in-frame clones only and misses some. The sample has fewer than 250,000 clones, approximately 86% seen once. The sample comprised peripheral blood. All receptors come from a human donor in a cohort sampled during active COVID-19.

The genes are TRBV7-2 and TRBJ1-3; D unresolved. V was shortened by 1 base and J by 2 bases, with 12 bases between the two germline ends. This CDR3 has 16 amino acids. Per the germline V gene, CDR1 is SGHTA and CDR2 is FQGNSA. The CDR3 region is CASSLGGRNPGNTIYF. As DNA, the CDR3 is TGTGCCAGCAGCTTAGGAGGGCGGAACCCTGGAAACACCATATATTTT.

This rearrangement joins TRBV2 to TRBJ2-2; D is undetermined. V lost 5 bases and J lost 0, with 7 bases in between. Looked up from germline, CDR1 is SNHLY and CDR2 is FYNNEI. This CDR3 spans 14 amino acids. CDR3 sequence reads: CASSLTTNTGELFF. CDR3 coding DNA: TGTGCCAGCAGTCTCACAACGAACACCGGGGAGCTGTTTTTT.

The rearrangement joins TRBV28 to TRBJ2-1; D possibly corresponds to TRBD1 (6 bases). Between the trimmed V and J ends, which lost 2 bases and 2 bases, there was a span of 7 bases. This CDR3 region has 14 residues. Germline assignment: CDR1 MDHEN and CDR2 SYDVKM. The CDR3 region has the DNA TGTGCCAGCAGTTTAGACAGGACCTACAATGAGCAGTTCTTC. Translation gives CASSLDRTYNEQFF.

This clone was seen only a few times. The rearrangement uses TRBV7-2 and TRBJ2-7; 10 nucleotides agree with TRBD2. This CDR3 has 15 amino acids. The germline gives CDR1 SGHTA, CDR2 FQGNSA. V was clipped by 3 bases and J by 1 base; unmatched bases: 3. The CDR3 nucleotides are TGTGCCAGCAGCTTGGGGACTAGCGTGTCCTACGAGCAGTACTTC. Encoded protein: CASSLGTSVSYEQYF. Supplemented by reference TRBV7-2 and TRBJ2-7, the full variable domain reads GAGVSQSPSNKVTEKGKDVELRCDPISGHTALYWYRQSLGQGLEFLIYFQGNSAPDKSGLPSDRFSAERTGGSVSTLTIQRTQQEDSAVYLCASSLGTSVSYEQYFGPGTRLTVT.

This chain connects TRBV21-1 to TRBJ1-4; TRBD1, the table's D call, was not compared with the DNA. TRBV21-1 is flagged as a pseudogene. The CDR3 extends over 16 amino acids. DNA of the CDR3: TGTGCCAGCAGCCTTAAGGTCTTAGACAGGAATGAAAAACTGTTTTTT. This sequence encodes CASSLKVLDRNEKLFF.

This chain uses TRBV11-2 with TRBJ1-1, with 7 bases identical to TRBD1. The CDR3 loop spans 16 amino acids. V lost 4 bases and J lost 5; bases outside the gene matches: 13. Looked up from germline, CDR1 is SGHAT and CDR2 is FQNNGV. The CDR3 loop is CASSSTYRGVGTEAFF. DNA of the CDR3: TGTGCCAGCAGCTCCACTTACAGGGGAGTGGGTACTGAAGCTTTCTTT.

This clone was seen a single time. The chain joins TRBV1 to TRBJ1-5; TRBD1 is taken as the D call from the table, unchecked against the DNA. TRBV1 is an annotated pseudogene. This CDR3 contains 18 residues. In nucleotides, the CDR3 is TGCACCAGCAGCCAAGCCGCGAACCTAGACAGGAGATATCAGCCCCAGCATTTT. The encoded protein is CTSSQAANLDRRYQPQHF.

This clone was counted between two and nine times. The V call is TRBV27, the J call TRBJ2-1; 9 bases are a match to TRBD2. The germline CDR1 and CDR2 sequences are MNHEY and SMNVEV (reference sequence). The CDR3 extends over 14 amino acids. The J segment lost 7 bases and the V segment lost 3 bases, leaving 4 bases of the junction unmatched. CDR3 nucleotide sequence: TGTGCCAGCAGTTTCGGACTAGCGACGAATGAGCAGTTCTTC. It yields the protein CASSFGLATNEQFF.

This chain connects TRBV11-2 to TRBJ1-5; possible D gene TRBD1, 5 bases. Germline V gives CDR1 SGHAT, CDR2 FQNNGV. Trimming shortened V by 0 bases and J by 7 bases, and 13 bases separated the two germline ends. The CDR3 length is 15 residues. CDR3 coding DNA: TGTGCCAGCAGCTTAGATGGAGGGGAGGAACAGCCCCAGCATTTT. Its protein product is CASSLDGGEEQPQHF.

In nucleotides, the CDR3 is TGTGCCAGCAGTTTCAACAGGGGTGGCTACACCTTC. Translating it yields CASSFNRGGYTF. The rearrangement joins TRBV6-5 to TRBJ1-2, with TRBD1 matching 7 bases. The junction had 3 bases not matched to a gene; V was cut back by 4 bases and J by 7 bases. CDR3 size: 12 residues. The germline V gene has CDR1 MNHEY and CDR2 SVGAGI.

V gene TRBV15 combines with J gene TRBJ2-3; TRBD1 matches at 8 bases. The J segment lost 3 bases and the V segment lost 0 bases, leaving 8 bases of the junction unmatched. The V gene's germline CDR1 is LNHNV and CDR2 YYDKDF (reference sequence). The CDR3 spans 17 residues. Here the CDR3 DNA reads TGTGCCACCAGCAGAGATATTAGGCAGGGGGCAACAGATACGCAGTATTTT. Encoded protein: CATSRDIRQGATDTQYF.

This clone appeared once. The chain combines TRBV10-2 with TRBJ2-7; TRBD2 is a possible D gene (6 bases). From germline, CDR1 is WSHSY and CDR2 SAAADI. This CDR3 contains 15 residues. Trimming stripped 6 bases from V and 0 bases from J, with 15 bases between. CDR3 in DNA: TGCGCCAGCAGAAGGGAGGAAACTTACTCCTACGAGCAGTACTTC. Its protein product is CASRREETYSYEQYF.

The sample holds one count of this clone. The genes are TRBV6-4 and TRBJ1-2; no reliable D call. The CDR3 extends over 16 amino acids. Trimming removed 0 bases at V and 4 bases at J, with 15 bases between. CDR1 is MRHNA and CDR2 is SNTAGT in the germline V gene. The CDR3: CASSDSRVPLGYGYTF. The CDR3 DNA sequence: TGTGCCAGCAGTGACTCGAGGGTCCCGCTGGGCTATGGCTACACCTTC.

The chain has TRBV28 and TRBJ2-3; 7 nucleotides match TRBD2. The CDR3 sequence is 14 residues long. The V and J ends lost 3 bases and 2 bases, in that order; junction bases with no gene match: 2. Germline values: CDR1 MDHEN, CDR2 SYDVKM. CDR3 DNA sequence: TGTGCCAGCAGTTTCGGGGGGACCACAGATACGCAGTATTTT. This gives the protein CASSFGGTTDTQYF.

This chain links TRBV5-1 with TRBJ1-1, with D tentatively TRBD1 (5 bases). Germline CDR1 and CDR2: SGHRS and YFSETQ. V dropped 4 bases and J dropped 3 bases, with 10 bases sitting between them. The CDR3 spans 13 residues. The CDR3 DNA is TGCGCCAGCAGCAGTGGGGGGGACACTGAAGCTTTCTTT. Amino acid sequence: CASSSGGDTEAFF.

This clone was counted at least ten times. The rearrangement uses TRBV19 and TRBJ2-3; 14 nucleotides align to TRBD2. CDR1 and CDR2 from the germline V gene are LNHDA and SQIVND (reference sequence). The V and J ends lost 5 bases and 0 bases, in that order; junction bases with no gene match: 7. The CDR3 length is 18 residues. CDR3 region: CASSGGLAGAPSTDTQYF. The CDR3 nucleotides read TGTGCCAGTAGTGGGGGACTAGCGGGGGCCCCTAGCACAGATACGCAGTATTTT.

V usage is TRBV6-1 and J usage is TRBJ1-5, with 7 bases fitting TRBD1. The CDR3 sequence is 16 residues long. The germline CDR1 and CDR2 sequences are MNHNS and SASEGT. Unmatched junction bases numbered 15, after V lost 4 bases and J lost 9 bases. CDR3 nucleotide sequence: TGTGCCAGCAGTGGAACCGGGACAGCGAAAGGTCGGCCCCAGCATTTT. This translates into CASSGTGTAKGRPQHF.